This TCR beta chain was obtained from a study of cytomegalovirus exposure and HLA in healthy donors. CDR3 length: 15 residues. Germline V gene data show CDR1 as KGHSH and CDR2 as LQKENI. J lost 1 base, V lost 2 bases, and 4 bases had no gene match. 60 Vbeta and 13 Jbeta primers were used in PCR. Here immunoSEQ multiplex PCR was the method, and the copy in TCRdb shows in-frame clones only, minus some. The sample carries about 130,000 clones, more than 80% recorded once. The sequenced material came from PBMCs. This receptor was identified in a woman in her 30s in good health and CMV-seropositive. The genes are TRBV18 and TRBJ1-1; 7 nucleotides line up with TRBD1. The DNA of the CDR3 is TGTGCCAGCTCACCATCGACAGGGCCGAACACTGAAGCTTTCTTT. Translated, it gives CASSPSTGPNTEAFF.